Each of the 12 T cell receptor beta chains below was sequenced from the same sample in a study of OX40 agonist ivuxolimab in advanced cancers. The library came from the immunoSEQ multiplex PCR assay. Drawn from immuneACCESS, this table holds only the in-frame rearrangements with V and J called that TCRdb kept. Clones are partly lost; checked studies trace under half to an unresolved V gene and leave the rest unexplained. The sample profile shows 45,000 to 65,000 clones; around 89% of them were found once. The ten largest clones add up to roughly 10% of the sample. The source material was CD4+ or CD8+ T cells sorted from blood, sampled in a trial of the OX40 agonist ivuxolimab. Receptors originate from an adult with an advanced solid tumor such as melanoma, head and neck, liver or kidney cancer.

This chain joins TRBV28 and TRBJ2-5; no reliable D call. Germline V gives CDR1 MDHEN, CDR2 SYDVKM. V lost 3 bases and J lost 4, with 15 bases in between. The CDR3 has 15 amino acids. This CDR3 reads CASSFGQVVGETQYF. In nucleotides, the CDR3 is TGTGCCAGCAGTTTTGGGCAGGTCGTAGGAGAGACCCAGTACTTC.

The chain combines TRBV18 with TRBJ1-2; a possible D gene is TRBD1 (5 bases). In germline, CDR1 is KGHSH, CDR2 LQKENI. The germline V and J ends were trimmed by 0 bases and 4 bases, with 12 bases remaining between them. The CDR3 is made up of 15 amino acids. The CDR3 spells CASSPPEQEIYGYTF. As DNA, the CDR3 is TGTGCCAGCTCACCACCGGAACAGGAGATCTATGGCTACACCTTC.

As concerns this clone: A junction boundary mismatches the germline segment, possibly from a read error. The gene calls are TRBV6-6 and TRBJ1-6; no clear D gene. This CDR3 comprises 16 residues. Per germline, CDR1 MNHNY and CDR2 SVGAGI (reference sequence). CDR3 coding DNA: TGTGCCAGCAGTTACTTCTCGAGCTCCCATAATTCACCCCTCCACTTT. It specifies CASSYFSSSHNSPLHF.

This rearrangement joins TRBV19 to TRBJ1-1, with D tentatively TRBD1 (5 bases). V shed 3 bases and J shed 6 bases, with 14 bases lying between them. Germline V CDR1 and CDR2: LNHDA, SQIVND (reference sequence). The CDR3 runs to 14 residues. DNA for the CDR3: TGTGCCAGTAGTATTCCGGGGCCCGGTTCTGAAGCTTTCTTT. Its translation is CASSIPGPGSEAFF.

V is TRBV6-6 and J is TRBJ2-2; D not resolved. Trimming pared 0 bases from V and 3 bases from J, leaving 5 bases between. From germline, CDR1 is MNHNY and CDR2 SVGAGI (reference sequence). This CDR3 comprises 14 residues. The CDR3 coding sequence is TGTGCCAGCAGTTACTCGATGGACACCGGGGAGCTGTTTTTT. It specifies CASSYSMDTGELFF.

The rearrangement joins TRBV27 to TRBJ2-1, with 9 bases fitting TRBD1. V lost 4 bases, J lost 7 bases, and 5 bases stayed unmatched. Germline loops: CDR1 MNHEY, CDR2 SMNVEV (reference sequence). CDR3 size: 14 residues. This chain's CDR3 is CASSWGQGGNEQFF. CDR3 nucleotides: TGTGCCAGCAGTTGGGGACAGGGTGGGAATGAGCAGTTCTTC.

In its sample, this clone was seen once. The V gene is TRBV10-3, the J gene TRBJ2-2, with D tentatively TRBD1 (5 bases). The CDR3 sequence is 13 residues long. Germline CDR1 ENHRY, CDR2 SYGVKD. V lost 4 bases, J lost 10 bases, and 13 bases lay in between. CDR3 in amino acids: CAISGQGSVELFF. CDR3 DNA sequence: TGTGCCATCAGTGGGCAGGGAAGCGTGGAGCTGTTTTTT.

The chain uses TRBV7-8 and TRBJ2-3; D not certain. In germline, CDR1 is SGHVS, CDR2 FQNEAQ. The CDR3 loop spans 16 amino acids. Trimming took off 5 bases at V and 2 bases at J, with 17 bases between the two ends. CDR3 residues: CASSRLNWQITDTQYF. As DNA, the CDR3 is TGTGCCAGCAGCCGATTAAACTGGCAGATCACAGATACGCAGTATTTT.

The chain joins TRBV6-6 to TRBJ2-5; D possibly corresponds to TRBD2 (7 bases). V gave up 6 bases and J gave up 2 bases, with 13 bases separating them. This CDR3 is built from 14 residues. The germline V gene encodes CDR1 MNHNY and CDR2 SVGAGI (reference sequence). CDR3 loop: CASRPGGPQETQYF. In DNA form, the CDR3 reads TGTGCCAGCAGGCCCGGGGGGCCTCAAGAGACCCAGTACTTC.

This clone was counted a single time. V gene TRBV7-3 combines with J gene TRBJ2-3; D perhaps matches TRBD1 (6 bases). V lost 4 bases and J lost 0, with 8 bases in between. The germline gives CDR1 SGHTA, CDR2 FQGTGA. There are 14 residues in the CDR3. CDR3 nucleotide sequence: TGTGCCAGCAGCTCGACAGGTAGCACAGATACGCAGTATTTT. Translation: CASSSTGSTDTQYF. The whole variable domain, remainder taken from reference TRBV7-3 and TRBJ2-3, is GAGVSQTPSNKVTEKGKYVELRCDPISGHTALYWYRQSLGQGPEFLIYFQGTGAADDSGLPNDRFFAVRPEGSVSTLKIQRTERGDSAVYLCASSSTGSTDTQYFGPGTRLTVL.

V gene TRBV4-3 combines with J gene TRBJ1-1; D gene ambiguous. This CDR3 has 16 residues. From germline, CDR1 is LGHNA and CDR2 YSLEER. Trimming shortened V by 1 base and J by 5 bases, and 17 bases separated the two germline ends. CDR3 protein: CASSQVPGLIGTEAFF. Written as DNA, the CDR3 is TGCGCCAGCAGCCAAGTTCCGGGCTTGATTGGGACTGAAGCTTTCTTT.

Only one count was recorded for this clone. The chain joins TRBV4-3 to TRBJ1-2, with D tentatively TRBD1 (5 bases). CDR1 is LGHNA, CDR2 YSLEER, per germline. The CDR3 runs 15 residues. V was cut by 5 bases and J by 5 bases, with 18 bases left in between. The CDR3: CASSEGLANRYGYTF. The CDR3 nucleotides are TGCGCCAGCAGCGAGGGACTCGCGAATCGGTATGGCTACACCTTC.